Below are 30 T cell receptor beta chains sequenced from a single sample in a study of T cell repertoires in cytomegalovirus infection. The antigens of these receptors remain unknown. In TCRdb, the reads were re-called with MiXCR into one record per CDR3 protein. This table holds 650,000 to 900,000 distinct CDR3 sequences, around 29% found once. Sequencing used cultured CD8+ T cells from PBMCs, obtained from culture after CMV antigen stimulation. The source of these receptors is a human donor in good health (CMV status not recorded). Some clones in this sample may be carry-over from other donors' samples.

The chain has TRBV2 and TRBJ2-3, with D possibly called TRBD1 or TRBD2 (5 bases each). Germline V gene data show CDR1 as SNHLY and CDR2 as FYNNEI. The CDR3 is made up of 14 amino acids. The V end lost 3 bases, the J end lost 1 base, and 8 bases lay between the germline ends. The CDR3 sequence: CASSDGAGTDTQYF. CDR3 bases: TGTGCCAGCAGTGACGGGGCGGGCACAGATACGCAGTATTTT.

This clonotype was observed many times. The chain carries TRBV7-9 and TRBJ2-4; D is unresolved. V gave up 1 base and J gave up 0 bases, with 7 bases separating them. There are 15 residues in the CDR3. In germline, CDR1 is SEHNR, CDR2 FQNEAQ (reference sequence). Here the CDR3 reads CASSLVGRAKNIQYF. CDR3 bases: TGTGCCAGCAGCTTAGTCGGCAGAGCCAAAAACATTCAGTACTTC.

The J gene is TRBJ1-5, the V gene TRBV15, with D hard to call. The CDR3 contains 15 residues. Germline CDR1 LNHNV, CDR2 YYDKDF (reference sequence). The V gene lost 0 bases and the J gene lost 3 bases, with 9 bases spanning the gap. CDR3 region: CATSRDMGFNQPQHF. CDR3 DNA sequence: TGTGCCACCAGCAGAGATATGGGATTCAATCAGCCCCAGCATTTT. Using reference TRBV15 and TRBJ1-5 for the parts outside the CDR3, the full variable domain is DAMVIQNPRYQVTQFGKPVTLSCSQTLNHNVMYWYQQKSSQAPKLLFHYYDKDFNNEADTPDNFQSRRPNTSFCFLDIRSPGLGDTAMYLCATSRDMGFNQPQHFGDGTRLSIL.

The rearrangement uses TRBV11-2 and TRBJ2-1; 11 bases align to TRBD2. With 8 bases clipped from V and 7 bases from J, the junction kept 10 bases outside the gene matches. Germline-derived CDR1 and CDR2 are SGHAT and FQNNGV. The CDR3 has 15 residues. In DNA, the CDR3 is TGTGCCAGCCCGCCTGTAGCGGGGGGGCATAATGAGCAGTTCTTC. It yields the protein CASPPVAGGHNEQFF.

This clonotype was seen more than once but under ten times. J is TRBJ2-7 and V is TRBV4-2; D uncertain. Trimming removed 0 bases at V and 0 bases at J, with 9 bases between. The CDR3 is made up of 15 amino acids. CDR1 is LGHNA, CDR2 YNFKEQ, per germline. CDR3 in DNA: TGTGCCAGCAGCCAAGAACAGCTAAGCTCCTACGAGCAGTACTTC. Its protein is CASSQEQLSSYEQYF.

This chain uses TRBV15 with TRBJ1-1; D may be TRBD1 (5 bases). Deletions cut 6 bases from V and 6 bases from J, with 17 bases between. The germline gives CDR1 LNHNV, CDR2 YYDKDF (reference sequence). This CDR3 spans 14 amino acids. The DNA of the CDR3 is TGTGCCACCAGGGTATGGGGGAAGAGTGCTGAAGCTTTCTTT. Protein product: CATRVWGKSAEAFF.

The chain uses TRBV12-3 or TRBV12-4 and TRBJ2-3; TRBD2 agrees at 12 bases. The V gene end was trimmed by 5 bases and the J gene end by 5 bases; junction bases not matched to a gene: 5. CDR3 size: 15 residues. The CDR3 sequence: CASSPTSGGRDTQYF. CDR3 nucleotide sequence: TGTGCCAGCAGTCCGACTAGCGGGGGCAGAGATACGCAGTATTTT.

The V and J genes are TRBV7-2 and TRBJ2-3; tentatively, D is TRBD1 or TRBD2 (6 bases each). Germline assignment: CDR1 SGHTA and CDR2 FQGNSA. CDR3 size: 15 residues. V shed 1 base and J shed 5 bases, with 13 bases lying between them. The CDR3 region has the DNA TGTGCCAGCAGCTTAGTCGGGGGCTCTTTAGATACGCAGTATTTT. Amino acid sequence: CASSLVGGSLDTQYF.

This clonotype was detected a few times. This chain uses TRBV7-9 with TRBJ1-4; unclear D gene. Trimming left V 4 bases short and J 8 bases short, with 23 bases between. In germline, CDR1 is SEHNR, CDR2 FQNEAQ (reference sequence). CDR3 length: 17 amino acids. In nucleotides, the CDR3 is TGTGCCAGCAGCTCGGAAGACACGGCGGGTCCGGGGGAAAAACTGTTTTTT. It yields the protein CASSSEDTAGPGEKLFF.

This chain links TRBV20-1 with TRBJ1-2; TRBD1 agrees at 8 bases. V was pared by 6 bases and J by 5 bases, with 5 bases of the junction left unmatched. Germline V lookup: CDR1 DFQATT, CDR2 SNEGSKA (reference sequence). The CDR3 is made up of 12 amino acids. CDR3 in DNA: TGCAGTGCAACAGGGGGTAGTTATGGCTACACCTTC. This codes for CSATGGSYGYTF.

With regard to this clonotype: One end of the junction does not line up with germline, which may come from a read error. This chain joins TRBV20-1 and TRBJ2-1, with TRBD2 matching 11 bases. From germline, CDR1 is DFQATT and CDR2 SNEGSKA (reference sequence). The CDR3 is 13 amino acids. The CDR3 loop reads CSALLFIAGGPLF. CDR3 nucleotide sequence: TGCAGTGCCCTACTTTTTATAGCGGGGGGGCCGCTCTTC.

This clonotype came up many times. The chain uses TRBV7-2 and TRBJ2-5; 8 nucleotides match TRBD2. Germline V gene lookup returns CDR1 SGHTA and CDR2 FQGNSA. This CDR3 has 17 residues. The J segment lost 2 bases and the V segment lost 2 bases, leaving 10 bases of the junction unmatched. The CDR3 loop is CASSLNAGTSLQETQYF. The CDR3 nucleotides read TGTGCCAGCAGCTTAAATGCCGGGACTAGTCTACAAGAGACCCAGTACTTC. Together with reference TRBV7-2 and TRBJ2-5, the CDR3 gives the full variable domain: GAGVSQSPSNKVTEKGKDVELRCDPISGHTALYWYRQSLGQGLEFLIYFQGNSAPDKSGLPSDRFSAERTGGSVSTLTIQRTQQEDSAVYLCASSLNAGTSLQETQYFGPGTRLLVL.

The chain joins TRBV6-2 or TRBV6-3 to TRBJ2-5; D tentatively reads TRBD1 or TRBD2 (5 bases each). The ends were cut back, 5 bases at V and 0 bases at J, with 19 bases in the middle. Germline CDR1 reads MNHEY; CDR2 reads SVGEGT. CDR3 size: 17 residues. CDR3: CASSRVGTFHYQETQYF. CDR3 DNA: TGTGCCAGCAGTCGAGTCGGGACCTTCCACTACCAAGAGACCCAGTACTTC.

This clonotype came up many times. The chain is built from TRBV7-2 and TRBJ2-2; TRBD2 matches at 16 bases. This CDR3 is 18 amino acids long. After removal of 5 bases from V and 6 bases from J, the junction contained 9 bases not matched to a gene. The germline V gene has CDR1 SGHTA and CDR2 FQGNSA. CDR3 sequence (DNA): TGTGCCAGCAGCATACTGGGACTAGCGGGGGGGCTCGCCGGGGAGCTGTTTTTT. Protein: CASSILGLAGGLAGELFF.

This clonotype came up a few times. V gene TRBV4-1 combines with J gene TRBJ2-7, with 7 bases that match TRBD2. The germline CDR1 and CDR2 sequences are MGHRA and YSYEKL. The length of the CDR3 is 15 residues. V lost 0 bases to trimming and J lost 4 bases; unmatched junction nucleotides: 6. CDR3 loop: CASSQDIGSGYEQYV. The CDR3 DNA is TGCGCCAGCAGCCAAGATATCGGTAGCGGGTACGAGCAGTACGTC.

This clonotype was detected only a few times. V usage is TRBV27 and J usage is TRBJ2-1; TRBD2 is a possible D gene (5 bases). CDR3 length: 12 amino acids. Trimming left V 3 bases short and J 9 bases short, with 9 bases between. Per germline, CDR1 MNHEY and CDR2 SMNVEV (reference sequence). The CDR3: CASSFGETEQFF. The CDR3 DNA reads TGTGCCAGCAGTTTTGGGGAGACTGAGCAGTTCTTC.

The V and J genes are TRBV9 and TRBJ2-5; D gene unclear. The CDR3 length is 14 residues. Looked up from germline, CDR1 is SGDLS and CDR2 is YYNGEE. V was shortened by 3 bases and J by 5 bases, with 14 bases between the two germline ends. The CDR3 loop reads CASSGSPRRETQYF. DNA for the CDR3: TGTGCCAGCAGCGGTAGTCCGAGGCGGGAGACCCAGTACTTC.

This clonotype appeared once. This CDR3 fails to terminate in the conserved phenylalanine or tryptophan, so it likely reflects a read error. V is TRBV7-9 and J is TRBJ2-3, with TRBD2 matching 8 bases. The germline V gene has CDR1 SEHNR and CDR2 FQNEAQ (reference sequence). Trimming removed 5 bases from V and 2 bases from J; junction bases left unmatched: 12. The CDR3 has 17 residues. The CDR3 DNA reads TGTGCCAGCAGCCCCCGTGGGGTAGCGGGGACCACAGATACGCAGTATTCT. Translating it yields CASSPRGVAGTTDTQYS.

The sample holds a few counts of this clonotype. The gene calls are TRBV20-1 and TRBJ1-1; no definite D call. V lost 0 bases, J lost 1 base, and 3 bases lay in between. Per germline, CDR1 DFQATT and CDR2 SNEGSKA (reference sequence). The CDR3 is 12 residues long. The DNA for the CDR3 is TGCAGTGCTAGAGATCAGAACACTGAAGCTTTCTTT. It codes for CSARDQNTEAFF.

The CDR3 region has the DNA TGTGCCACCAGTGAACAGGACAGCAATGAAAAACTGTTTTTT. Translating it yields CATSEQDSNEKLFF. The chain links TRBV24-1 to TRBJ1-4, with a possible D match to TRBD1 (6 bases). The CDR3 has 14 residues. V lost 4 bases to trimming and J lost 5 bases, with 10 bases between them. CDR1 is KGHDR, CDR2 SFDVKD, per germline.

The table lists this clonotype with a few counts. V usage is TRBV12-5 and J usage is TRBJ2-3; the D call may be TRBD1 or TRBD2 (5 bases each). Germline CDR1 and CDR2: LGHNT and FRNRAP. Trimming shortened V by 6 bases and J by 0 bases, and 22 bases separated the two germline ends. CDR3 length equals 18 residues. The CDR3: CASGRTRGPSWSTDTQYF. Written as DNA, the CDR3 is TGTGCTAGTGGCCGGACACGGGGACCTAGCTGGAGCACAGATACGCAGTATTTT.

This clonotype has only a few counts. J is TRBJ2-3 and V is TRBV7-6; 7 bases match TRBD2. Germline loops: CDR1 SGHVS, CDR2 FNYEAQ. The CDR3 loop spans 15 amino acids. The J segment lost 2 bases and the V segment lost 5 bases, leaving 7 bases of the junction unmatched. The CDR3 is CASSPLGGDTDTQYF. CDR3 in DNA: TGTGCCAGCAGCCCACTGGGGGGGGACACAGATACGCAGTATTTT. Complete variable domain (other parts from reference TRBV7-6 and TRBJ2-3): GAGVSQSPRYKVTKRGQDVALRCDPISGHVSLYWYRQALGQGPEFLTYFNYEAQQDKSGLPNDRFSAERPEGSISTLTIQRTEQRDSAMYRCASSPLGGDTDTQYFGPGTRLTVL.

This chain uses TRBV18 with TRBJ2-5; no reliable D call. V lost 2 bases, J lost 1 base, and 11 bases lay in between. The CDR3 is 15 amino acids. Looked up from germline, CDR1 is KGHSH and CDR2 is LQKENI. Here the CDR3 DNA reads TGTGCCAGCTCACCAAAGGGAAGGGCCCAAGAGACCCAGTACTTC. Protein product: CASSPKGRAQETQYF.

The chain has TRBV19 and TRBJ1-5; D perhaps matches TRBD1 (6 bases). This CDR3 is built from 14 residues. Trimming removed 11 bases at V and 4 bases at J, with 18 bases between. CDR1 is LNHDA and CDR2 is SQIVND in the germline V gene (reference sequence). CDR3 DNA: TGTGCCGGGGGCGTGGGCCCCAGAAATCAGCCCCAGCATTTT. Translating gives CAGGVGPRNQPQHF.

The rearrangement joins TRBV19 to TRBJ1-1; D is unresolved. CDR3 length: 15 amino acids. Germline CDR1 reads LNHDA; CDR2 reads SQIVND (reference sequence). V gave up 3 bases and J gave up 0 bases, with 11 bases separating them. The CDR3 sequence: CASSMTGNMNTEAFF. The CDR3 DNA sequence: TGTGCCAGTAGTATGACGGGTAACATGAACACTGAAGCTTTCTTT.

V usage is TRBV6-5 and J usage is TRBJ1-2; a weak D match, TRBD1 (5 bases). Trimming shortened V by 0 bases and J by 4 bases, and 9 bases separated the two germline ends. The CDR3 is 14 residues long. Germline assignment: CDR1 MNHEY and CDR2 SVGAGI. The CDR3 nucleotides are TGTGCCAGCAGTTACTCGATCGACAGCTATGGCTACACCTTC. As protein: CASSYSIDSYGYTF.

The chain carries TRBV19 and TRBJ2-2; 9 bases are a match to TRBD1. This CDR3 has 15 residues. Germline V lookup: CDR1 LNHDA, CDR2 SQIVND (reference sequence). V trimming: 10 bases; J trimming: 1 base; junction bases outside the gene matches: 7. CDR3 sequence: CATNDRGWNTGELFF. For the CDR3, the DNA is TGTGCCACTAACGACAGGGGGTGGAACACCGGGGAGCTGTTTTTT.

This clonotype has just a few counts. Here the CDR3 reads CAGGAATNEKLFF. The CDR3 region has the DNA TGTGCCGGGGGGGCAGCAACTAATGAAAAACTGTTTTTT. The J gene is TRBJ1-4, the V gene TRBV7-8, with a tentative D call TRBD1 (6 bases). The V gene's germline CDR1 is SGHVS and CDR2 FQNEAQ. The ends were cut back, 11 bases at V and 0 bases at J, with 10 bases in the middle. The CDR3 is 13 residues long.

V usage is TRBV4-1 and J usage is TRBJ1-1; possibly TRBD1 for D (5 bases). CDR1 MGHRA and CDR2 YSYEKL come from the germline V gene. With 0 bases removed from V and 4 bases from J, the gap between germline ends came to 18 bases. The CDR3 runs 17 residues. The CDR3 sequence: CASSQEWGTAQFTEAFF. The DNA of the CDR3 is TGCGCCAGCAGCCAAGAATGGGGGACGGCCCAATTCACTGAAGCTTTCTTT.

This clonotype has more than one count but fewer than ten. The chain combines TRBV5-5 with TRBJ1-1, with 10 nucleotides matching TRBD1. The V gene end was trimmed by 4 bases and the J gene end by 7 bases; junction bases not matched to a gene: 4. This CDR3 has 13 amino acids. The germline CDR1 and CDR2 sequences are SGHKS and YYEKEE (reference sequence). The DNA of the CDR3 is TGTGCCAGCAGCCCGGGACAGGGGCTTGAAGCTTTCTTT. Translated, it gives CASSPGQGLEAFF.